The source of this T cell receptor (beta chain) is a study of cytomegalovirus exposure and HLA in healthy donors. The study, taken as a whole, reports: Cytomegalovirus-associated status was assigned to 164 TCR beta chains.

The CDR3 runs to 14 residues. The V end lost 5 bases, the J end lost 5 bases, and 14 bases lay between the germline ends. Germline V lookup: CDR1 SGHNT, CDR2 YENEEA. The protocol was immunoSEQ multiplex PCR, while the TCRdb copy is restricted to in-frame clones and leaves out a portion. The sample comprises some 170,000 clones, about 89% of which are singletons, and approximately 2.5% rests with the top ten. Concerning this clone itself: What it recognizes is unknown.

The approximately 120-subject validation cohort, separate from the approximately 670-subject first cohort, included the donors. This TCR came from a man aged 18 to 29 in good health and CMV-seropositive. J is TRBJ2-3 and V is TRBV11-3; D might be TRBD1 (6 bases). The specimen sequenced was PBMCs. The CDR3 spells CASSKMTGLDTQYF. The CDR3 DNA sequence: TGTGCCAGCAGCAAGATGACAGGCTTAGATACGCAGTATTTT.